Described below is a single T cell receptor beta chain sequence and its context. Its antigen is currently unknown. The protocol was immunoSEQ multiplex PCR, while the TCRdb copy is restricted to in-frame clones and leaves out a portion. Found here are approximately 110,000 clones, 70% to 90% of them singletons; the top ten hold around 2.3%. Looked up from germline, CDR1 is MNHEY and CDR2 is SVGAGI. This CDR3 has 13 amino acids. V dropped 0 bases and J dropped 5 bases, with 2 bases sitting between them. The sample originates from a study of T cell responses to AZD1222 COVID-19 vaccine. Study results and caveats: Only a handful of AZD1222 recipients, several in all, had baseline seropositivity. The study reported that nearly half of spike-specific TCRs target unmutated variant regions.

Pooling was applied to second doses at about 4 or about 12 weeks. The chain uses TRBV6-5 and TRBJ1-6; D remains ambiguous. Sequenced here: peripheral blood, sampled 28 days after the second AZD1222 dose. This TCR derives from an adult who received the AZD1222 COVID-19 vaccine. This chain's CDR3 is CASSYSNNSPLHF. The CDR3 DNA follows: TGTGCCAGCAGTTACTCGAATAATTCACCCCTCCACTTT.